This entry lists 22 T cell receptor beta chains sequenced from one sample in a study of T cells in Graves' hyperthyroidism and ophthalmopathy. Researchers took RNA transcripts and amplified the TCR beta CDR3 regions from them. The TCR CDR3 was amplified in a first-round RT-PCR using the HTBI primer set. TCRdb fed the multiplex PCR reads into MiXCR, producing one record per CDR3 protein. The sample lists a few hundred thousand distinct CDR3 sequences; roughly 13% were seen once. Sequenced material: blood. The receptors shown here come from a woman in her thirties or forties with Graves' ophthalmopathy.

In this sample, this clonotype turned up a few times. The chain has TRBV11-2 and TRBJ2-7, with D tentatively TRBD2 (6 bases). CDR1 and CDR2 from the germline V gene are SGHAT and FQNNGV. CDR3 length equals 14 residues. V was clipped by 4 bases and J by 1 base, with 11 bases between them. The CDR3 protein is CASSSSAPSYEQYF. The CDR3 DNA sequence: TGTGCCAGCAGCTCTAGCGCCCCTTCCTACGAGCAGTACTTC. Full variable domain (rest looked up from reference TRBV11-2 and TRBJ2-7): EAGVAQSPRYKIIEKRQSVAFWCNPISGHATLYWYQQILGQGPKLLIQFQNNGVVDDSQLPKDRFSAERLKGVDSTLKIQPAKLEDSAVYLCASSSSAPSYEQYFGPGTRLTVT.

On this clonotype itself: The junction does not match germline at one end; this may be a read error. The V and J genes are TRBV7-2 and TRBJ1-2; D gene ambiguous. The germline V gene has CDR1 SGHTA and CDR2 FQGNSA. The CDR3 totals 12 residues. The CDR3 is CASSLDGYGCTF. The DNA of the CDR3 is TGTGCCAGCAGCTTAGACGGCTATGGCTGCACCTTC.

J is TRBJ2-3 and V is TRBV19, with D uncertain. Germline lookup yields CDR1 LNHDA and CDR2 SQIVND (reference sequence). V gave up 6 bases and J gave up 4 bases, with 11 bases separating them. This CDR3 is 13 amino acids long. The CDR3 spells CASRAASADTQYF. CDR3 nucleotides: TGTGCCAGTAGGGCCGCGTCCGCAGATACGCAGTATTTT.

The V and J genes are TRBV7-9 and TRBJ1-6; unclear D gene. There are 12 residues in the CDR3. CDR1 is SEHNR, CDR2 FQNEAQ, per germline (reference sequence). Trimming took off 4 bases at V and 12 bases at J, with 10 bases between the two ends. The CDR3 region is CASSSLTEPLHF. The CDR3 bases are TGTGCCAGCAGCTCCCTGACCGAACCCCTCCACTTT.

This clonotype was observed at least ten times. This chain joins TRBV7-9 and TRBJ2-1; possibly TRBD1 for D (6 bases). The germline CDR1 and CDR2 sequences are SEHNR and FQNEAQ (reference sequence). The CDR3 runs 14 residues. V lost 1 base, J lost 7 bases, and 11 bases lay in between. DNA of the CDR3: TGTGCCAGCAGCTTAGACAGGGCGAAGAATGAGCAGTTCTTC. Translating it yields CASSLDRAKNEQFF.

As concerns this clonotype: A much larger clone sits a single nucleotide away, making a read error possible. The CDR3: CASSQGPAAIYNEQFF. The DNA of the CDR3 is TGTGCCAGCAGCCAAGGACCAGCGGCCATCTACAATGAGCAGTTCTTC. The rearrangement joins TRBV2 to TRBJ2-1, with D tentatively TRBD2 (5 bases). The ends were cut back, 6 bases at V and 3 bases at J, with 18 bases in the middle. The CDR3 loop spans 16 amino acids. Germline V gives CDR1 SNHLY, CDR2 FYNNEI.

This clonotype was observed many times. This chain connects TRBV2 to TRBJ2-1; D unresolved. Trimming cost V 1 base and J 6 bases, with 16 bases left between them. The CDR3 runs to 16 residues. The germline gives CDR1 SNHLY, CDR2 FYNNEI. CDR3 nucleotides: TGTGCCAGCAGTGAAGAAAGCAGGTTACCCCCCAATGAGCAGTTCTTC. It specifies CASSEESRLPPNEQFF.

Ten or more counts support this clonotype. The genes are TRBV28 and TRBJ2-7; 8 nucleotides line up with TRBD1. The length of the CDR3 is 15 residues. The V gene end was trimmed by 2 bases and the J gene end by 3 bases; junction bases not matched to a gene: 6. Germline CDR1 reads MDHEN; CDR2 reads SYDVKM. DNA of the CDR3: TGTGCCAGCAGTTTAATTGCAGGGGGCAACTACGAGCAGTACTTC. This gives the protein CASSLIAGGNYEQYF.

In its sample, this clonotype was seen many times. CDR3: CASRQGRYGYTF. The DNA for the CDR3 is TGTGCCAGCAGACAGGGCCGTTATGGCTACACCTTC. This chain connects TRBV28 to TRBJ1-2; tentative D call: TRBD1 (6 bases). CDR3 length: 12 amino acids. Trimming stripped 6 bases from V and 5 bases from J, with 10 bases between. Germline lookup yields CDR1 MDHEN and CDR2 SYDVKM.

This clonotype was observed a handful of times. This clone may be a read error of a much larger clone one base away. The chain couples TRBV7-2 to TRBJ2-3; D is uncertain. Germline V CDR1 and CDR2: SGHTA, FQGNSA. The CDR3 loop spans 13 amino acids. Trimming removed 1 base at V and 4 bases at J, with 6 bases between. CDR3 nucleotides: TGTGCCAGCAGCTTAGACTACTCAGATACGCAGTATTTT. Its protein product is CASSLDYSDTQYF.

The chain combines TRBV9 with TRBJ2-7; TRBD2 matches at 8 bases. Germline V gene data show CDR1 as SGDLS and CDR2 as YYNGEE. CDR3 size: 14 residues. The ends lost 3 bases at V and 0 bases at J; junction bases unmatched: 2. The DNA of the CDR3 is TGTGCCAGCAGCGAAGGACTAGCCTCCTACGAGCAGTACTTC. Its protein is CASSEGLASYEQYF.

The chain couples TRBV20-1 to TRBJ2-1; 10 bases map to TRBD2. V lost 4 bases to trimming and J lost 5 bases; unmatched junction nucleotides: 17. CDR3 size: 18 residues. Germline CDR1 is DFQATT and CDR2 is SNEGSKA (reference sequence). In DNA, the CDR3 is TGCAGTGCTAAAACCGGGACTAGCGTAGAAATAACACACAATGAGCAGTTCTTC. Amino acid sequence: CSAKTGTSVEITHNEQFF.

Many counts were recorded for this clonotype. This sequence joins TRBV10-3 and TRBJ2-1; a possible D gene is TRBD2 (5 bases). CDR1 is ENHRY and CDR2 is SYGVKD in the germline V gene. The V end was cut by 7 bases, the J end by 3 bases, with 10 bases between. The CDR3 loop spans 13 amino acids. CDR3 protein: CAIKEGLYNEQFF. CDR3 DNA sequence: TGTGCCATCAAAGAGGGCCTCTACAATGAGCAGTTCTTC.

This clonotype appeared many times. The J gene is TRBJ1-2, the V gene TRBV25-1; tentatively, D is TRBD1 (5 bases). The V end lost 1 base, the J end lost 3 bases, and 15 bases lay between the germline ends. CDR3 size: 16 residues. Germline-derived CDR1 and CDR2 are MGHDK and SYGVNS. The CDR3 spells CASSESGRASDYGYTF. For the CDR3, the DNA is TGTGCCAGCAGTGAATCGGGCAGGGCATCGGACTATGGCTACACCTTC.

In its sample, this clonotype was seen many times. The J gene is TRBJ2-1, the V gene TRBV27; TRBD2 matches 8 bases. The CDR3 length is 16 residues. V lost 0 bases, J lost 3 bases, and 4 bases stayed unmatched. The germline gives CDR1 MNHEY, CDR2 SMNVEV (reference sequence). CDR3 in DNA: TGTGCCAGCAGTTTATCGATAGCGGGATTCTACAATGAGCAGTTCTTC. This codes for CASSLSIAGFYNEQFF.

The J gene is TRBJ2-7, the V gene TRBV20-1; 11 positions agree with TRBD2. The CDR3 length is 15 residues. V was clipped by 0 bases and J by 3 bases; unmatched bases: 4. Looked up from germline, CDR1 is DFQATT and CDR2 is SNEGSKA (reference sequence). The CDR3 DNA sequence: TGCAGTGCTAGAGATTTACTAGCGGGAGTCTACGAGCAGTACTTC. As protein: CSARDLLAGVYEQYF.

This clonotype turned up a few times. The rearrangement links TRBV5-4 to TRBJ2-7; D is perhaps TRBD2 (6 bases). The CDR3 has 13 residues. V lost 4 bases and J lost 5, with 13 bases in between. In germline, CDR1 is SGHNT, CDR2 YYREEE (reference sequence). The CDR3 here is CASSPGGVNEQYF. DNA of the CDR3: TGTGCCAGCAGCCCTGGAGGGGTAAACGAGCAGTACTTC.

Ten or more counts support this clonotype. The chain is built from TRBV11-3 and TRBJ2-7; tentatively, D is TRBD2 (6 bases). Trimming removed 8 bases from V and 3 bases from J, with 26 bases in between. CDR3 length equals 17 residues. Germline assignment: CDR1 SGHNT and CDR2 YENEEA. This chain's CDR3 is CASQQVFTGVFDYEQYF. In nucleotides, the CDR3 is TGTGCCAGCCAGCAGGTGTTCACGGGGGTTTTCGACTACGAGCAGTACTTC.

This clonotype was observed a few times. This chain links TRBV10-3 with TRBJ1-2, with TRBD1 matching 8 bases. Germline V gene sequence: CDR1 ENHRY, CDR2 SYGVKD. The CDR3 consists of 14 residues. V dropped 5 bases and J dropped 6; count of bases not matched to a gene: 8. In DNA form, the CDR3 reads TGTGCCATCAGTCGTACCGGGACAGGCGATGGCTACACCTTC. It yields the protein CAISRTGTGDGYTF.

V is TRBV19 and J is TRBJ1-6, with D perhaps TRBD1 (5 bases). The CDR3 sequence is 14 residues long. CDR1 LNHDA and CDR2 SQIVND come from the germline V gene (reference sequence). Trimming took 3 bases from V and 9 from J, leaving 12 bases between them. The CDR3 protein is CASSIDRGASPLHF. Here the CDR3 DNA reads TGTGCCAGTAGTATTGACAGAGGAGCTTCACCCCTCCACTTT. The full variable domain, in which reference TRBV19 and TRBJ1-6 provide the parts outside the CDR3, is DGGITQSPKYLFRKEGQNVTLSCEQNLNHDAMYWYRQDPGQGLRLIYYSQIVNDFQKGDIAEGYSVSREKKESFPLTVTSAQKNPTAFYLCASSIDRGASPLHFGNGTRLTVT.

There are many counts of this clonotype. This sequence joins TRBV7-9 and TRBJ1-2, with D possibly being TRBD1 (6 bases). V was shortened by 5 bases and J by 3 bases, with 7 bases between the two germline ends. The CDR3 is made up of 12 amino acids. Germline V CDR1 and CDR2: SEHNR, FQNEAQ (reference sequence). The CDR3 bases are TGTGCCAGCAGCGGACAGTACTATGGCTACACCTTC. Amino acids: CASSGQYYGYTF.

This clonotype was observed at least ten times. The CDR3 bases are TGTGCCAGCAGTTACGTCCGAGGACAGGGGAGAGGAGGCACTGAAGCTTTCTTT. This gives the protein CASSYVRGQGRGGTEAFF. The V call is TRBV6-2 or TRBV6-3, the J call TRBJ1-1; 9 bases fit TRBD1. The CDR3 contains 18 residues. Trimming took 2 bases from V and 4 from J; bases not matched to a gene: 14. The germline V gene encodes CDR1 MNHEY and CDR2 SVGEGT.